The T cell receptor beta chain under discussion was sequenced for a study of siplizumab effects on memory and regulatory T cells. General observations from the study: Solely a minor proportion of alloreactive clones could be assigned to unstimulated subsets.

Turning to this clone: Its antigen remains unidentified.

Assayed TCR templates numbered about 10^5 for each sample. Sequenced by immunoSEQ multiplex PCR; TCRdb stores in-frame clones only, minus some. The data show roughly 60,000 clones, 85% to 95% seen once. Germline V gene sequence: CDR1 MNHEY, CDR2 SMNVEV (reference sequence). The CDR3 has 15 amino acids. Trimming pared 6 bases from V and 4 bases from J, leaving 16 bases between. This clonotype was sampled from a human donor in good health. The chain combines TRBV27 with TRBJ2-1, with D possibly being TRBD1 or TRBD2 (5 bases each). Specimen: CD8+ T cells sorted from blood. As DNA, the CDR3 is TGTGCCAGCAGCCCCACCGGGACCGCATACAATGAGCAGTTCTTC. It encodes CASSPTGTAYNEQFF.